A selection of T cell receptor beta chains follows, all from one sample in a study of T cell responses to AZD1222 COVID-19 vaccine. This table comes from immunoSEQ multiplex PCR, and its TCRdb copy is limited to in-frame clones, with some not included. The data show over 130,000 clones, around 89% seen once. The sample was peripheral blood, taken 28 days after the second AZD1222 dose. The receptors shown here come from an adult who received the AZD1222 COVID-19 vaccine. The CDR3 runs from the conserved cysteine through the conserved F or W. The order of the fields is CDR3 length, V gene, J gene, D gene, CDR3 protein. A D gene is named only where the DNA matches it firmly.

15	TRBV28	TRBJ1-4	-	CASTSLGGGGEKLFF
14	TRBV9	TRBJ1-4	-	CASSTGQRAEKLFF
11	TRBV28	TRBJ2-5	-	CASSFGETQYF
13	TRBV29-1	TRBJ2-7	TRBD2	CSVGASGSYEQYF
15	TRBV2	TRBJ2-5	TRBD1	CASSDGTGGWETQYF
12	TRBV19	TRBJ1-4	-	CASSIWGEKLFF
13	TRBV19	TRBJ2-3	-	CAISTGQADTQYF
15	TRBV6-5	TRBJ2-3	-	CASSYSSIYTDTQYF
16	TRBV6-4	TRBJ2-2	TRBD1	CASSDRRQGAFGELFF
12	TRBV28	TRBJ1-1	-	CASSFSITEAFF
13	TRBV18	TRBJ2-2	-	CASSPKNTGELFF
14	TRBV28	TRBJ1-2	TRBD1	CASSPGQGNYGYTF
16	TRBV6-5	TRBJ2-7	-	CASSSQGKGEEYEQYF
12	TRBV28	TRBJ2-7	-	CASSFGEDEQYF
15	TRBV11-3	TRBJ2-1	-	CASSLVTGSTDEQFF
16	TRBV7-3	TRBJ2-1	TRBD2	CASSLRGAGGNNEQFF
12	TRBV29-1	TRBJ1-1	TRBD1	CSAQQGTTEAFF
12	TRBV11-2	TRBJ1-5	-	CASSLGNQPQHF
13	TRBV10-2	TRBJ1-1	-	CASGSGTLAEAFF
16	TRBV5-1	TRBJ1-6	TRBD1	CASSVGQGIGNSPLHF
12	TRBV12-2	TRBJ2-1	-	CASRLVRHEQFF
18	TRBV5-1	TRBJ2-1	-	CASSKGERGWSSYNEQFF